The rows below give T cell receptor beta chains drawn from one sample of a study of CD8 T cells in ankylosing spondylitis. TCRdb reprocessed the 5' RACE reads via MiXCR and lists one record per CDR3 protein. The table records approximately 250,000 distinct CDR3 sequences, approximately 8% of them present only once. Sequenced: blood, either unsorted or a sorted T cell fraction (not recorded which). The receptors here all came from a female donor with ankylosing spondylitis or in good health (not recorded which). Each CDR3 is given with its conserved first and last residue. Fields, in order: V gene, clone size, D gene, J gene, CDR3 protein, CDR3 DNA. A D gene is named only where the DNA matches it firmly. Not all rows give a size; the values are once, few, many and, for expanded clones, a class.

v_gene: TRBV7-9; abundance: many; d_gene: TRBD1; j_gene: TRBJ2-7; CDR3aa: CASSTTGGSKSYEQYF; CDR3nt: TGTGCCAGCAGCACGACAGGGGGCAGTAAGTCCTACGAGCAGTACTTC
v_gene: TRBV5-1; abundance: once; d_gene: TRBD2; j_gene: TRBJ2-1; CDR3aa: CASSFRLAGVGNEQFF; CDR3nt: TGCGCCAGCAGCTTTCGACTAGCGGGAGTAGGCAATGAGCAGTTCTTC
v_gene: TRBV20-1; abundance: many; d_gene: NA; j_gene: TRBJ1-4; CDR3aa: CSADPGFGNEKLFF; CDR3nt: TGCAGTGCTGACCCCGGGTTCGGTAATGAAAAACTGTTTTTT
v_gene: TRBV29-1; abundance: few; d_gene: TRBD2; j_gene: TRBJ2-7; CDR3aa: CSVAGLAGEVEQYF; CDR3nt: TGCAGCGTTGCCGGTCTAGCGGGAGAAGTTGAGCAGTACTTC
v_gene: TRBV7-2; abundance: NA; d_gene: NA; j_gene: TRBJ2-4; CDR3aa: CASSPYREAKNIQYF; CDR3nt: TGTGCCAGCAGCCCCTACAGGGAAGCCAAAAACATTCAGTACTTC
v_gene: TRBV3-1; abundance: NA; d_gene: NA; j_gene: TRBJ2-4; CDR3aa: CASSPRQDSVDIQYF; CDR3nt: TGTGCCAGCAGCCCTCGACAGGACTCGGTTGACATTCAGTACTTC
v_gene: TRBV5-6; abundance: many; d_gene: NA; j_gene: TRBJ2-2; CDR3aa: CASSLAQTHTGELFF; CDR3nt: TGTGCCAGCAGCTTGGCCCAGACTCACACCGGGGAGCTGTTTTTT
v_gene: TRBV7-9; abundance: few; d_gene: TRBD2; j_gene: TRBJ2-5; CDR3aa: CASSLGGREETQYF; CDR3nt: TGTGCCAGCAGCTTAGGCGGGAGGGAAGAGACCCAGTACTTC
v_gene: TRBV25-1; abundance: few; d_gene: NA; j_gene: TRBJ2-2; CDR3aa: CASRGSTGELFF; CDR3nt: TGTGCCAGCAGGGGAAGCACCGGGGAGCTGTTTTTT
v_gene: TRBV7-2; abundance: many; d_gene: TRBD2; j_gene: TRBJ2-1; CDR3aa: CASSLVAGGEQFF; CDR3nt: TGTGCCAGCAGCTTAGTGGCGGGAGGCGAGCAGTTCTTC
v_gene: TRBV7-2; abundance: NA; d_gene: TRBD1; j_gene: TRBJ1-2; CDR3aa: CASSSPEGASIYGYTF; CDR3nt: TGTGCCAGCAGCTCACCCGAGGGGGCAAGCATCTATGGCTACACCTTC
v_gene: TRBV5-1; abundance: many; d_gene: NA; j_gene: TRBJ1-1; CDR3aa: CASSEAMNTEAFF; CDR3nt: TGCGCCAGCAGTGAGGCAATGAACACTGAAGCTTTCTTT
v_gene: TRBV7-2; abundance: NA; d_gene: TRBD2; j_gene: TRBJ2-1; CDR3aa: CASSATSEYNEQFF; CDR3nt: TGTGCCAGCAGCGCGACTAGCGAGTACAATGAGCAGTTCTTC
v_gene: TRBV25-1; abundance: many; d_gene: NA; j_gene: TRBJ1-5; CDR3aa: CASSEQGRLQPQHF; CDR3nt: TGTGCCAGCAGTGAACAGGGTAGGCTTCAGCCCCAGCATTTT
v_gene: TRBV20-1; abundance: many; d_gene: TRBD2; j_gene: TRBJ2-3; CDR3aa: CSARDRVAGVTDTQYF; CDR3nt: TGCAGTGCTAGAGACAGGGTAGCGGGAGTGACAGATACGCAGTATTTT
v_gene: TRBV5-1; abundance: many; d_gene: TRBD2; j_gene: TRBJ2-1; CDR3aa: CASSPQGTSGVNEQFF; CDR3nt: TGCGCCAGCAGTCCCCAGGGGACTAGCGGAGTCAATGAGCAGTTCTTC
v_gene: TRBV7-2; abundance: few; d_gene: NA; j_gene: TRBJ2-3; CDR3aa: CASSLVEGRDTQYF; CDR3nt: TGTGCCAGCAGCTTAGTTGAGGGGCGAGATACGCAGTATTTT
v_gene: TRBV9; abundance: many; d_gene: NA; j_gene: TRBJ2-1; CDR3aa: CASSVAFSNEQFF; CDR3nt: TGTGCCAGCAGCGTAGCCTTTTCCAATGAGCAGTTCTTC
v_gene: TRBV20-1; abundance: many; d_gene: NA; j_gene: TRBJ1-1; CDR3aa: CSSPENRRHTEAFF; CDR3nt: TGCAGTTCACCTGAGAACCGGAGACACACTGAAGCTTTCTTT
v_gene: TRBV14; abundance: many; d_gene: NA; j_gene: TRBJ2-7; CDR3aa: CASSQDGASTYEQYF; CDR3nt: TGTGCCAGCAGCCAAGATGGGGCCAGTACCTACGAGCAGTACTTC
v_gene: TRBV20-1; abundance: many; d_gene: TRBD2; j_gene: TRBJ2-1; CDR3aa: CSAQTSGLSYNEQFF; CDR3nt: TGCAGTGCTCAAACTAGCGGGCTTTCCTACAATGAGCAGTTCTTC
v_gene: TRBV20-1; abundance: many; d_gene: NA; j_gene: TRBJ2-7; CDR3aa: CSVLTGYEQYF; CDR3nt: TGCAGTGTCCTAACAGGGTACGAGCAGTACTTC
v_gene: TRBV20-1; abundance: many; d_gene: NA; j_gene: TRBJ2-3; CDR3aa: CSALVGATDTQYF; CDR3nt: TGCAGTGCTTTAGTGGGGGCAACAGATACGCAGTATTTT
v_gene: TRBV11-3; abundance: NA; d_gene: TRBD2; j_gene: TRBJ2-2; CDR3aa: CASSHRLAGAGGELFF; CDR3nt: TGTGCCAGCAGCCACCGTTTAGCGGGAGCGGGCGGGGAGCTGTTTTTT
v_gene: TRBV7-2; abundance: many; d_gene: TRBD2; j_gene: TRBJ2-3; CDR3aa: CASSFPGGAGAGDTQYF; CDR3nt: TGTGCCAGCAGCTTCCCCGGCGGTGCGGGAGCGGGAGATACGCAGTATTTT
v_gene: TRBV15; abundance: many; d_gene: TRBD1; j_gene: TRBJ2-5; CDR3aa: CATSRARDSQETQYF; CDR3nt: TGTGCCACCAGCAGAGCCCGGGACAGCCAAGAGACCCAGTACTTC
v_gene: TRBV6-1; abundance: many; d_gene: NA; j_gene: TRBJ2-1; CDR3aa: CASTAFLRSSYNEQFF; CDR3nt: TGTGCCAGCACCGCCTTTTTGAGGAGCTCCTACAATGAGCAGTTCTTC
v_gene: TRBV20-1; abundance: many; d_gene: NA; j_gene: TRBJ2-1; CDR3aa: CSARGEVYNEQFF; CDR3nt: TGCAGTGCTAGGGGGGAGGTCTACAATGAGCAGTTCTTC
v_gene: TRBV13; abundance: NA; d_gene: NA; j_gene: TRBJ2-1; CDR3aa: CAGSLSLNEQFF; CDR3nt: TGTGCCGGCAGCTTAAGCCTCAATGAGCAGTTCTTC
v_gene: TRBV18; abundance: many; d_gene: NA; j_gene: TRBJ1-5; CDR3aa: CASSPIGQKNQPQHF; CDR3nt: TGTGCCAGCTCACCAATCGGACAGAAAAATCAGCCCCAGCATTTT
v_gene: TRBV20-1; abundance: many; d_gene: NA; j_gene: TRBJ2-5; CDR3aa: CSSYTEQETQYF; CDR3nt: TGCAGTTCGTACACAGAGCAAGAGACCCAGTACTTC
v_gene: TRBV11-2; abundance: many; d_gene: NA; j_gene: TRBJ1-1; CDR3aa: CASRPGLATEAFF; CDR3nt: TGTGCCAGCAGGCCCGGATTGGCCACTGAAGCTTTCTTT
v_gene: TRBV6-1; abundance: many; d_gene: NA; j_gene: TRBJ2-2; CDR3aa: CASSEVGRVGELFF; CDR3nt: TGTGCCAGCAGTGAAGTGGGTAGGGTAGGGGAGCTGTTTTTT
v_gene: TRBV7-2; abundance: few; d_gene: NA; j_gene: TRBJ2-7; CDR3aa: CASHLSQVSVEQYF; CDR3nt: TGTGCCAGCCACCTGAGCCAGGTTTCCGTCGAGCAGTACTTC